One and the same sample provided the 12 T cell receptor beta chains below, sequenced in a study of cytomegalovirus exposure and HLA in healthy donors (dated by TCRdb to the late 2010s). Receptor libraries were prepared by the immunoSEQ multiplex PCR assay. For the multiplex PCR, a mixture combining 60 forward primers for TCR Vbeta segments and 13 reverse primers for TCR Jbeta segments was used. Held by TCRdb, this immuneACCESS table contains in-frame sequences only and omits some clones. Under half of the omission traces to an unresolved V gene where checked; the cause of the rest is unknown. The sample profile shows 150,000 or so clones; 84% of them were found once. The ten most abundant clones make up more than 1.5% of the sample. Sequenced: PBMCs. The receptors come from a man between 18 and 29 years old in good health and CMV-seronegative.

About this clone: No DNA is shown, since the ends of the CDR3 on it are uncertain; the CDR3 is the one TCRdb lists. The chain links TRBV28 to TRBJ2-1; the table names TRBD2, a call not compared with the DNA. Germline V gives CDR1 MDHEN, CDR2 SYDVKM. Termini included, the CDR3 measures 15 amino acids. Here the CDR3 reads CASSFVLVGYNEQFF.

J is TRBJ2-7 and V is TRBV12-5; D possibly corresponds to TRBD2 (6 bases). The CDR3 has 15 residues. Trimming pared 9 bases from V and 2 bases from J, leaving 20 bases between. Looked up from germline, CDR1 is LGHNT and CDR2 is FRNRAP. CDR3 loop: CASLNGAGSPYEQYF. In DNA form, the CDR3 reads TGTGCTAGCCTGAATGGGGCGGGGTCCCCCTACGAGCAGTACTTC.

The CDR3: CASSLVAGGSGRVKLFF. The CDR3 nucleotides are TGTGCCAGCAGCTTAGTCGCAGGGGGTTCAGGGCGTGTTAAACTGTTTTTT. The rearrangement joins TRBV7-2 to TRBJ1-4, with TRBD1 matching 7 bases. The CDR3 sequence is 17 residues long. Per germline, CDR1 SGHTA and CDR2 FQGNSA. The junction had 16 bases not matched to a gene; V was cut back by 1 base and J by 11 bases.

Points on this clone: At one end, the junction sequence differs from germline, possibly due to a read error. This sequence joins TRBV2 and TRBJ2-3; a weak D match, TRBD1 (5 bases). In germline, CDR1 is SNHLY, CDR2 FYNNEI. The CDR3 runs to 12 residues. The CDR3 DNA reads as TGTGCCAGCAGTGAACCGACCCAGTCAGGGCTGTTT. Translating gives CASSEPTQSGLF.

This clone came up once. One end of the junction varies from germline; a read error may be responsible. V and J are TRBV28 and TRBJ2-1; 7 nucleotides align to TRBD2. CDR1 and CDR2 (germline): MDHEN, SYDVKM. The length of the CDR3 is 15 residues. In nucleotides, the CDR3 is TGTGCCGGCAGTTTATTAACTAGCGTCTACAATGAGCAGTTCTTC. This codes for CAGSLLTSVYNEQFF.

The chain is built from TRBV13 and TRBJ2-7; D perhaps matches TRBD2 (5 bases). Deletions cut 5 bases from V and 6 bases from J, with 11 bases between. Germline CDR1 PRHDT, CDR2 FYEKMQ (reference sequence). The CDR3 loop spans 12 amino acids. The CDR3 DNA reads TGTGCCAGCAGCCCGGGATTGGGCGAGCAGTACTTC. Its protein product is CASSPGLGEQYF.

In nucleotides, the CDR3 is TGTGCCAGCCGGACAGGGGGCGATGTCTATGGCTACACCTTC. Its translation: CASRTGGDVYGYTF. V and J are TRBV28 and TRBJ1-2; TRBD1 matches 11 bases. With 8 bases clipped from V and 4 bases from J, the junction kept 6 bases outside the gene matches. The CDR3 totals 14 residues. CDR1 is MDHEN, CDR2 SYDVKM, per germline.

The V call is TRBV9, the J call TRBJ2-1; 13 bases map to TRBD2. V shed 3 bases, J shed 4 bases, and the junction held 7 bases outside the gene matches. The CDR3 has 17 residues. Germline CDR1 SGDLS, CDR2 YYNGEE. The CDR3 DNA reads as TGTGCCAGCAGCGCCCGACTAGCGGGGGGCACTTACAATGAGCAGTTCTTC. Its translation is CASSARLAGGTYNEQFF.

The chain carries TRBV7-2 and TRBJ1-6; 7 bases match TRBD1. V lost 5 bases and J lost 8; bases outside the gene matches: 12. The CDR3 is made up of 16 amino acids. Germline assignment: CDR1 SGHTA and CDR2 FQGNSA. The CDR3 is CASSVWPGQQYSPLHF. CDR3 nucleotide sequence: TGTGCCAGCAGCGTCTGGCCGGGACAGCAATATTCACCCCTCCACTTT.

The genes are TRBV16 and TRBJ1-3; D remains unclear. Per germline, CDR1 KGHSY and CDR2 FQNENV. This CDR3 comprises 17 residues. V dropped 4 bases and J dropped 0 bases, with 16 bases sitting between them. The CDR3 DNA follows: TGTGCCAGCAGCCGTACCTCATACAGAGTCTCTGGAAACACCATATATTTT. This codes for CASSRTSYRVSGNTIYF.

The count of this clone is one. V usage is TRBV29-1 and J usage is TRBJ2-2; D is ambiguous. CDR3 length equals 12 residues. Germline V gene sequence: CDR1 SQVTM, CDR2 ANQGSEA. V was trimmed by 3 bases and J by 7 bases, leaving 9 bases between them. The CDR3 DNA sequence: TGCAGCGTTGATTTGGGCAACGGGGAGCTGTTTTTT. It yields the protein CSVDLGNGELFF.

CDR3 DNA sequence: TGCGCCAGCAGCCTAGGACAAAATAATTCACCCCTCCACTTT. Its translation: CASSLGQNNSPLHF. The chain combines TRBV5-1 with TRBJ1-6; tentatively, D is TRBD1 (5 bases). This CDR3 spans 14 amino acids. The V end lost 4 bases, the J end lost 5 bases, and 10 bases lay between the germline ends. Germline V gene sequence: CDR1 SGHRS, CDR2 YFSETQ.